This record looks at one T cell receptor (beta chain) sequence and its context. The study drew participants aged about 18 to 89 years from 20 to 30 US areas. This sample is drawn from a study of blood T cell repertoires in COVID-19. Across the whole study: The origin of the acute and convalescent COVID-19 samples was the United States, Italy and Spain. PBMCs, B-cell-depleted T cells, or T cells provided the cDNA or gDNA that made up the material.

Assay: immunoSEQ multiplex PCR; the TCRdb copy retains only in-frame clones and omits some. The sample has under 350,000 clones, 86% seen once. Sequencing was performed on PBMCs or T cells enriched from blood (not recorded which). This receptor was taken from a middle-aged woman with acute COVID-19.

CDR3 in DNA: TGTGCCAGCAGCCGGGCGGGGGGTTCCTACGAGCAGTACTTC. This translates into CASSRAGGSYEQYF. The genes are TRBV3-1 (or the pseudogene TRBV3-2) and TRBJ2-7, with 8 bases that match TRBD2. The CDR3 is 14 amino acids. Germline CDR1 LGHDT, CDR2 YNNKEL (reference sequence). Unmatched junction bases numbered 3, after V lost 4 bases and J lost 1 base.